This T cell receptor beta chain was recovered during a study of early T cells in non-severe SARS-CoV-2 infection. TCRdb reanalysed the 5' RACE reads using MiXCR and keeps one entry per CDR3 protein. The sample has tens of thousands of distinct CDR3 sequences; 12% are singletons. Looked up from germline, CDR1 is SGHRS and CDR2 is YFSETQ. V shed 0 bases and J 3 bases; nucleotides not matched to a gene: 12. This CDR3 is 18 amino acids long. This clonotype was seen at least ten times. The clonotype originates from an adult who was a healthcare worker with PCR-confirmed SARS-CoV-2 infection or an uninfected control (not recorded which). The chain links TRBV5-1 to TRBJ1-1; TRBD1 matches at 9 bases. Sequencing was done on a sample of whole blood. CDR3 amino acids: CASSLGLGQGRSYTEAFF. The CDR3, as DNA: TGCGCCAGCAGCTTGGGTTTGGGACAGGGTCGGAGTTACACTGAAGCTTTCTTT.